This T cell receptor beta chain was profiled in a study of graft-versus-host responses after intestinal transplantation. The V segment lost 0 bases and the J segment 1 base; nucleotides outside the gene matches: 3. The germline CDR1 and CDR2 sequences are ENHRY and SYGVKD. This CDR3 is 15 amino acids long. Study-wide findings and caveats: GvH clones detected in recipient marrow included some appearing first in ileum or blood. Across patients carrying graft-donor T cell macrochimerism, allografts held high graft-versus-host to host-versus-graft clonal ratios.

Lymphocytes from graft epithelium and lamina propria were isolated. Libraries were prepared by immunoSEQ multiplex PCR; TCRdb keeps only in-frame clonotypes and omits some of them. The repertoire consists of about 37,000 clones, with about nine tenths occurring once and the leading ten covering under 20%. Points on this clone: Its target is not known.

The sample was ileum tissue, taken about 28 weeks after intestinal transplant. The sequence was obtained from a human patient who received an intestinal transplant, so some T cells may come from the graft donor. The rearrangement links TRBV10-3 to TRBJ2-7; 7 bases map to TRBD2. The CDR3 DNA follows: TGTGCCATCAGTGAGTCGGCTAGCGGATCCTACGAGCAGTACTTC. It specifies CAISESASGSYEQYF.